This section outlines one T cell receptor beta chain sequence together with its context. The data originate from a study of blood T cell repertoires in COVID-19. About the study: Researchers got acute and convalescent COVID-19 samples from the United States, Italy and Spain. Nucleic acid was either cDNA or gDNA, and it came from T cells, B-cell-depleted T cells, or PBMCs.

Germline CDR1 and CDR2: SGHRS and YFSETQ. Trimming shortened V by 0 bases and J by 11 bases, and 14 bases separated the two germline ends. CDR3 length: 13 amino acids. Source study methods: Amplified reference gene primers provided the basis for estimating nucleated cell counts. Using immunoSEQ multiplex PCR, the repertoire was profiled, and TCRdb retains in-frame clones only, with some absent. Clone size and the V and J calls come from that table; the DNA yielded D and trimming. Here the sample spans 110,000 or so clones, about 86% being singletons. Input material: peripheral blood. This sequence joins TRBV5-1 and TRBJ1-1; D remains unclear. This clonotype was sampled from a man older than 75 with acute or convalescent COVID-19. The CDR3 DNA reads as TGCGCCAGCAGCTTGGAGGCGGCGGTTGGCGCTTTCTTT. Its protein is CASSLEAAVGAFF.